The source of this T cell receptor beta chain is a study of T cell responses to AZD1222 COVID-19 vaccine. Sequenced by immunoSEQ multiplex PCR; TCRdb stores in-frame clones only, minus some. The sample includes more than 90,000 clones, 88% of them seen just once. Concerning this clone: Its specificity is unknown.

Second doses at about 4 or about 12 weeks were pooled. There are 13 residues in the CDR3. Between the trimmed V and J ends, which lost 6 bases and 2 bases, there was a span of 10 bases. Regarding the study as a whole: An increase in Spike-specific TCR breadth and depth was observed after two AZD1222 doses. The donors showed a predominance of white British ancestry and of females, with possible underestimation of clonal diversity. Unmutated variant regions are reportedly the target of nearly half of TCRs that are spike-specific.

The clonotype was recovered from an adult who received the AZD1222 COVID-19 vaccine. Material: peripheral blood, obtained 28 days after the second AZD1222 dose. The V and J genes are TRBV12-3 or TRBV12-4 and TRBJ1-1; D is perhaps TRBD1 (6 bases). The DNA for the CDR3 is TGTGCCAGCAGCGGACAGCCCAACACTGAAGCTTTCTTT. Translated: CASSGQPNTEAFF.